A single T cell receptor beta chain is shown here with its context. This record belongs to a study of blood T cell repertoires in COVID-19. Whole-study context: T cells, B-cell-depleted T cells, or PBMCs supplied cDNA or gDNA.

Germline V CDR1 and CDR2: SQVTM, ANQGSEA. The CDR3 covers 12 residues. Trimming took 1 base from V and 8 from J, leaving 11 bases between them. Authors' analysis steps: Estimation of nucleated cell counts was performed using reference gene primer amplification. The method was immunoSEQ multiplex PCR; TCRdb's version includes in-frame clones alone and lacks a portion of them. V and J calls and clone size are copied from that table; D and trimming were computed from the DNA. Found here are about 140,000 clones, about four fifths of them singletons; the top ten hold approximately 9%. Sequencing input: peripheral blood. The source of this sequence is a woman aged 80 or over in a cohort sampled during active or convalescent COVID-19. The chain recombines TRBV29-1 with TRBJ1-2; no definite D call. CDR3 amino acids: CSVEADGGGYTF. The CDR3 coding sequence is TGCAGCGTTGAAGCGGACGGAGGGGGCTACACCTTC.